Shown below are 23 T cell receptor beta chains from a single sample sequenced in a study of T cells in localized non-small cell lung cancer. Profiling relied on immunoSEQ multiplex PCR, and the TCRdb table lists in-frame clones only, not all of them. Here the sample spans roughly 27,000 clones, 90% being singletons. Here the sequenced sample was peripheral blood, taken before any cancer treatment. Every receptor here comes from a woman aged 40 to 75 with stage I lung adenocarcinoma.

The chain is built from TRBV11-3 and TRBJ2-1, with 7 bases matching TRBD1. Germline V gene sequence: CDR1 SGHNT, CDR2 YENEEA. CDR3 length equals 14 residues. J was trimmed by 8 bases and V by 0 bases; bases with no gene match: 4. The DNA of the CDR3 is TGTGCCAGCAGCTTAGATGGTAGGGGGCATGAGCAGTTCTTC. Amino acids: CASSLDGRGHEQFF.

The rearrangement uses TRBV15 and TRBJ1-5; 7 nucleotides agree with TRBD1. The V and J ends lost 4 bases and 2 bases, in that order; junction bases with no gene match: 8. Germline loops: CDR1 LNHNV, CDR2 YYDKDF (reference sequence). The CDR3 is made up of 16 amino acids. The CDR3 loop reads CATSNHTGEGNQPQHF. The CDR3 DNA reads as TGTGCCACCAGCAACCATACAGGGGAAGGCAATCAGCCCCAGCATTTT. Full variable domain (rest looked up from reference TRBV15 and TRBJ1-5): DAMVIQNPRYQVTQFGKPVTLSCSQTLNHNVMYWYQQKSSQAPKLLFHYYDKDFNNEADTPDNFQSRRPNTSFCFLDIRSPGLGDTAMYLCATSNHTGEGNQPQHFGDGTRLSIL.

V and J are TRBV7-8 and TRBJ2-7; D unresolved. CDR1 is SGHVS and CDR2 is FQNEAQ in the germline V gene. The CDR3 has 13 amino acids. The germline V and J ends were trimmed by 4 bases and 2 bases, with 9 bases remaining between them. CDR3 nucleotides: TGTGCCAGCAGCTCAGTTGCAACCTACGAGCAGTACTTC. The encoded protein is CASSSVATYEQYF.

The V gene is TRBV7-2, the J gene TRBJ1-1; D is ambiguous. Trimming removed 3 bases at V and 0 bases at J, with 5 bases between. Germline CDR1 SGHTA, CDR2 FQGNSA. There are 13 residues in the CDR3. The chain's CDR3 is CASSFELNTEAFF. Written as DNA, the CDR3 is TGTGCCAGCAGCTTTGAGCTGAACACTGAAGCTTTCTTT.

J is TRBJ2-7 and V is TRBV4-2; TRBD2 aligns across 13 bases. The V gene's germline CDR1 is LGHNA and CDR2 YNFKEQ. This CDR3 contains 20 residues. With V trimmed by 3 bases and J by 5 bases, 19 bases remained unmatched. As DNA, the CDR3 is TGTGCCAGCAGCCAGCAGGACGAGTTTTGGACTAGCGGGAGTCTGAACGAGCAGTACTTC. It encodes CASSQQDEFWTSGSLNEQYF.

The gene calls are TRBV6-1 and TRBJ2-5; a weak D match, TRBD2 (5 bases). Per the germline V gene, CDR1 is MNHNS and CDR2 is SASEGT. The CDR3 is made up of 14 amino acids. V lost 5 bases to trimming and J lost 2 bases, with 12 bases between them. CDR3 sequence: CASSRGRLQETQYF. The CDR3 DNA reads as TGTGCCAGCAGTCGCGGGCGATTGCAAGAGACCCAGTACTTC.

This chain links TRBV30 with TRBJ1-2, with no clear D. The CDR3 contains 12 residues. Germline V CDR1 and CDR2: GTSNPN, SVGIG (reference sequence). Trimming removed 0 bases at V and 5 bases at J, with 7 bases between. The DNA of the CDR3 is TGTGCCTGGAGTGTACAGCCTTATGGCTACACCTTC. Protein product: CAWSVQPYGYTF. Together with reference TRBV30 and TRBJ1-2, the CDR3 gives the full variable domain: SQTIHQWPATLVQPVGSPLSLECTVEGTSNPNLYWYRQAAGRGLQLLFYSVGIGQISSEVPQNLSASRPQDRQFILSSKKLLLSDSGFYLCAWSVQPYGYTFGSGTRLTVV.

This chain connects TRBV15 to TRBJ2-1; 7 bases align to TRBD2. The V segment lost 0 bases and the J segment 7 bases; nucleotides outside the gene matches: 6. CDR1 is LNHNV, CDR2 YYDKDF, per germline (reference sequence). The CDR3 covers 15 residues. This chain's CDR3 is CATSREIVSGNEQFF. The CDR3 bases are TGTGCCACCAGCAGAGAAATTGTTAGCGGGAATGAGCAGTTCTTC.

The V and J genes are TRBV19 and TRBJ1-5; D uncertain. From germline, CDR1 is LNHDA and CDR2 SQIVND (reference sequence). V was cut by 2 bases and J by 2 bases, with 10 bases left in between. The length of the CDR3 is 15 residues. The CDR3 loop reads CASSIWGVGNQPQHF. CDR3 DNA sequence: TGTGCCAGTAGTATATGGGGAGTAGGCAATCAGCCCCAGCATTTT.

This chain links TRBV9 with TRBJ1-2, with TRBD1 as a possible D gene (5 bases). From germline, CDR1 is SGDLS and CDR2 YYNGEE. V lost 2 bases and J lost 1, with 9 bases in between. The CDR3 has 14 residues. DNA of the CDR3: TGTGCCAGCAGCGTCGGACACTATAACTATGGCTACACCTTC. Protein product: CASSVGHYNYGYTF.

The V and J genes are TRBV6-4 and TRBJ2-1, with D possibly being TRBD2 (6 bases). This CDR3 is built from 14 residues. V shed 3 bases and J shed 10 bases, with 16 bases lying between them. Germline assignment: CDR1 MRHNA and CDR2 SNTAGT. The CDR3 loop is CASSESTGASEQFF. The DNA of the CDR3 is TGTGCCAGCAGTGAATCAACGGGAGCAAGCGAGCAGTTCTTC.

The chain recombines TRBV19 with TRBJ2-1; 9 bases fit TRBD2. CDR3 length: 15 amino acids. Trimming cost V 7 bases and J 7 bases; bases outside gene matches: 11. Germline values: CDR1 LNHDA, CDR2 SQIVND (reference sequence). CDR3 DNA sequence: TGTGCCAGTACCCAGAAAGCGGGAGGTATGAATGAGCAGTTCTTC. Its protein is CASTQKAGGMNEQFF.

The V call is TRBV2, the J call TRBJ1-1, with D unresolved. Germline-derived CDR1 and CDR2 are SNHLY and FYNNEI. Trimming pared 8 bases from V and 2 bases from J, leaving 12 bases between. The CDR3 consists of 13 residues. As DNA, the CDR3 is TGTGCCAGCCTGCGCGCGGGAAACACTGAAGCTTTCTTT. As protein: CASLRAGNTEAFF.

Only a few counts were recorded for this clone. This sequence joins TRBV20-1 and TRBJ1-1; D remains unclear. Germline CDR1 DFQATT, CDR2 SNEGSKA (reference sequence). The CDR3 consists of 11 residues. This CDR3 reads CSAPLNTEAFF. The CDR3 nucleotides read TGCAGCGCTCCTCTTAACACTGAAGCTTTCTTT.

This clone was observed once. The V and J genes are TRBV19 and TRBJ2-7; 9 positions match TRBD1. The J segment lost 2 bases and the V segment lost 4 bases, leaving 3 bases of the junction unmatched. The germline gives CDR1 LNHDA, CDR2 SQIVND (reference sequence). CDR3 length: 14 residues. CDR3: CASSTDRGTYEQYF. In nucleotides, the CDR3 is TGTGCCAGTAGTACGGACAGGGGTACCTACGAGCAGTACTTC. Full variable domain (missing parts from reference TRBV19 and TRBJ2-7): DGGITQSPKYLFRKEGQNVTLSCEQNLNHDAMYWYRQDPGQGLRLIYYSQIVNDFQKGDIAEGYSVSREKKESFPLTVTSAQKNPTAFYLCASSTDRGTYEQYFGPGTRLTVT.

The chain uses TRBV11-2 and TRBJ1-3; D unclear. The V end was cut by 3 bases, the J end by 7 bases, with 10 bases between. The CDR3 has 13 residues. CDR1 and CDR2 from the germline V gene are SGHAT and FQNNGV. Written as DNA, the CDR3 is TGTGCCAGCAGCTTCCAATCGAGGAACACCATATATTTT. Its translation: CASSFQSRNTIYF.

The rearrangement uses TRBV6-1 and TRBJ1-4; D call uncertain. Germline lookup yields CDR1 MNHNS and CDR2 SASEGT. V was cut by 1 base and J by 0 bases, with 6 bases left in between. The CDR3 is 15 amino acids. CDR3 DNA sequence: TGTGCCAGCAGTGAAGACACCTCAACTAATGAAAAACTGTTTTTT. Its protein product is CASSEDTSTNEKLFF.

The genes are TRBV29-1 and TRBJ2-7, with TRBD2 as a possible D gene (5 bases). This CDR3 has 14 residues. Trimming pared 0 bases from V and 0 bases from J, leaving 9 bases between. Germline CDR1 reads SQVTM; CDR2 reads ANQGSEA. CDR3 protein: CSVEEGSGSYEQYF. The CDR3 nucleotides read TGCAGCGTTGAAGAAGGAAGCGGCTCCTACGAGCAGTACTTC.

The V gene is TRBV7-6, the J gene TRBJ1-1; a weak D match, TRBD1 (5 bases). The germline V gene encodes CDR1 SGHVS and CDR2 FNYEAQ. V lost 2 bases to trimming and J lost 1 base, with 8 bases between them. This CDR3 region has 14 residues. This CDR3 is CASSLQGSNTEAFF. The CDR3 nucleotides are TGTGCCAGCAGCTTACAGGGTTCGAACACTGAAGCTTTCTTT.

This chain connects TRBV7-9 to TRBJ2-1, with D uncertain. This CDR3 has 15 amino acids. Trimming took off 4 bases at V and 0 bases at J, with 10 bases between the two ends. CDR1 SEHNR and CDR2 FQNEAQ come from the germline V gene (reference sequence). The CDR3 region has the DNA TGTGCCAGCAGCTCCCACGAGTACTCCTACAATGAGCAGTTCTTC. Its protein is CASSSHEYSYNEQFF. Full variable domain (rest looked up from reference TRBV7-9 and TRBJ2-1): DTGVSQNPRHKITKRGQNVTFRCDPISEHNRLYWYRQTLGQGPEFLTYFQNEAQLEKSRLLSDRFSAERPKGSFSTLEIQRTEQGDSAMYLCASSSHEYSYNEQFFGPGTRLTVL.

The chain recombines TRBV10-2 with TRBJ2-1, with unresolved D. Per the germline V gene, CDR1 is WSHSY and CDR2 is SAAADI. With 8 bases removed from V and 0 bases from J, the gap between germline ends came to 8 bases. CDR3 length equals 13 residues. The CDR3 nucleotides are TGCGCCAGCCGACGGAGCTCCTACAATGAGCAGTTCTTC. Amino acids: CASRRSSYNEQFF.

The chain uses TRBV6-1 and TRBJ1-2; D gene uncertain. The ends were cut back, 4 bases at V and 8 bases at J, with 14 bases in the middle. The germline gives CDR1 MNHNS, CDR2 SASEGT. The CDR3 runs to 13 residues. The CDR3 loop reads CASSVGFQSGYTF. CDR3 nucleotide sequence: TGTGCCAGCAGTGTGGGATTTCAGTCGGGCTACACCTTC.

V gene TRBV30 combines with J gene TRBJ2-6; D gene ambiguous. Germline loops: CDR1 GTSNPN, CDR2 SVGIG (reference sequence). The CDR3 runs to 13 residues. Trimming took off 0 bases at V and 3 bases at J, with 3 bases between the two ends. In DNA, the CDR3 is TGTGCCTGGAGTGTTGGTGGGGCCAACGTCCTGACTTTC. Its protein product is CAWSVGGANVLTF.